The 19 T cell receptor beta chains below come from one sample, sequenced in a study of blood T cell repertoires in COVID-19 (dated by TCRdb to 2020 to 2021). The library was built by means of the immunoSEQ multiplex PCR assay. TCRdb limited this immuneACCESS table to in-frame rearrangements with V and J called. A share of clones is missing; checked studies link under half to unresolved V genes, and the rest is unexplained. This sample comprises 30,000 to 45,000 clones, approximately 80% of them detected only once. Of the sample, about 9.1% falls within the top ten clones. Sequencing was performed on peripheral blood. The receptors here all came from a man aged 60-69 years in a cohort sampled during active COVID-19.

The V call is TRBV30, the J call TRBJ2-3; tentatively, D is TRBD2 (5 bases). Germline CDR1 and CDR2: GTSNPN and SVGIG (reference sequence). This CDR3 region has 14 residues. Trimming cost V 0 bases and J 6 bases, with 13 bases left between them. CDR3 nucleotide sequence: TGTGCCTGGAGTGTGGCGGGCCTTCTGGATACGCAGTATTTT. As protein: CAWSVAGLLDTQYF.

CDR3 region: CASSFGQRGGEQFF. The CDR3 bases are TGTGCCAGCAGCTTCGGACAGAGAGGGGGAGAGCAGTTCTTC. J is TRBJ2-1 and V is TRBV5-6, with a tentative D call TRBD1 (6 bases). The germline gives CDR1 SGHDT, CDR2 YYEEEE. The CDR3 has 14 residues. Trimming stripped 2 bases from V and 10 bases from J, with 16 bases between.

The genes are TRBV19 and TRBJ2-2; D may be TRBD1 (7 bases). Germline CDR1 LNHDA, CDR2 SQIVND (reference sequence). V shed 5 bases and J shed 7 bases, with 14 bases lying between them. This CDR3 contains 14 residues. CDR3 nucleotides: TGTGCCAGTAGTTTGGACAGGAGGGTCGGGGAGCTGTTTTTT. The encoded protein is CASSLDRRVGELFF.

The rearrangement links TRBV6-1 to TRBJ2-3; D is undetermined. Trimming removed 2 bases from V and 2 bases from J, with 5 bases in between. Germline V lookup: CDR1 MNHNS, CDR2 SASEGT. The CDR3 has 13 amino acids. The CDR3 spells CASSELYTDTQYF. In DNA form, the CDR3 reads TGTGCCAGCAGTGAACTGTACACAGATACGCAGTATTTT.

The chain uses TRBV18 and TRBJ2-1, with 11 bases fitting TRBD2. The ends lost 6 bases at V and 3 bases at J; junction bases unmatched: 4. The CDR3 has 15 residues. CDR1 and CDR2 from the germline V gene are KGHSH and LQKENI. In DNA, the CDR3 is TGTGCCAGCTCTCCTCTAGCGGGGGGCTACAATGAGCAGTTCTTC. Protein product: CASSPLAGGYNEQFF.

The chain couples TRBV28 to TRBJ2-3; the match to TRBD2 covers 7 bases. Germline lookup yields CDR1 MDHEN and CDR2 SYDVKM. V lost 6 bases and J lost 2; bases outside the gene matches: 5. The CDR3 extends over 14 amino acids. The CDR3 protein is CASSAGELTDTQYF. In DNA, the CDR3 is TGTGCCAGCAGCGCGGGGGAGCTCACAGATACGCAGTATTTT.

The chain employs TRBV27 and TRBJ2-1; 14 bases fit TRBD2. The germline V gene encodes CDR1 MNHEY and CDR2 SMNVEV (reference sequence). The V gene end was trimmed by 9 bases and the J gene end by 10 bases; junction bases not matched to a gene: 8. This CDR3 comprises 14 residues. CDR3 in DNA: TGTGCCAGTCGGACTAGCGGGGGGTTGCGGGAGCAGTTCTTC. Residues: CASRTSGGLREQFF.

V usage is TRBV25-1 and J usage is TRBJ2-4; D gene uncertain. In germline, CDR1 is MGHDK, CDR2 SYGVNS. The V end was cut by 5 bases, the J end by 0 bases, with 8 bases between. This CDR3 has 14 amino acids. DNA for the CDR3: TGTGCCAGCAGTAGCCACCTAGCCAAAAACATTCAGTACTTC. Encoded protein: CASSSHLAKNIQYF. The complete variable domain, with remaining parts taken from reference TRBV25-1 and TRBJ2-4, reads EADIYQTPRYLVIGTGKKITLECSQTMGHDKMYWYQQDPGMELHLIHYSYGVNSTEKGDLSSESTVSRIRTEHFPLTLESARPSHTSQYLCASSSHLAKNIQYFGAGTRLSVL.

The chain carries TRBV18 and TRBJ2-2, with TRBD2 as a possible D gene (5 bases). Looked up from germline, CDR1 is KGHSH and CDR2 is LQKENI. This CDR3 has 15 residues. V was shortened by 5 bases and J by 1 base, with 11 bases between the two germline ends. The CDR3 sequence is CASSSGIMNTGELFF. CDR3 DNA: TGTGCCAGCTCATCCGGGATTATGAACACCGGGGAGCTGTTTTTT. Full variable domain (rest looked up from reference TRBV18 and TRBJ2-2): NAGVMQNPRHLVRRRGQEARLRCSPMKGHSHVYWYRQLPEEGLKFMVYLQKENIIDESGMPKERFSAEFPKEGPSILRIQQVVRGDSAAYFCASSSGIMNTGELFFGEGSRLTVL.

The rearrangement uses TRBV7-2 and TRBJ2-5; D may be TRBD1 (5 bases). CDR1 is SGHTA and CDR2 is FQGNSA in the germline V gene. Trimming stripped 5 bases from V and 4 bases from J, with 14 bases between. The CDR3 covers 14 residues. In nucleotides, the CDR3 is TGTGCCAGCAGCCTAATGCAGGGTCCAGAGACCCAGTACTTC. Protein: CASSLMQGPETQYF.

The chain uses TRBV7-3 and TRBJ2-7; TRBD1 agrees at 10 bases. CDR1 SGHTA and CDR2 FQGTGA come from the germline V gene. This CDR3 comprises 13 residues. The V segment lost 8 bases and the J segment 7 bases; nucleotides outside the gene matches: 8. The DNA for the CDR3 is TGTGCCAGCTCGAGGACAGGGGGAGGGGAGCAGTACTTC. This codes for CASSRTGGGEQYF.

This rearrangement joins TRBV11-2 to TRBJ2-7; D is possibly TRBD2 (6 bases). V lost 2 bases and J lost 0, with 17 bases in between. The CDR3 has 17 residues. CDR1 and CDR2 from the germline V gene are SGHAT and FQNNGV. CDR3 amino acids: CASSLIAGTRSSYEQYF. CDR3 coding DNA: TGTGCCAGCAGCTTAATCGCCGGGACTCGGAGCTCCTACGAGCAGTACTTC.

This clone occurred a few times. The chain has TRBV19 and TRBJ1-1; D gene ambiguous. The germline V gene has CDR1 LNHDA and CDR2 SQIVND (reference sequence). This CDR3 spans 13 amino acids. Trimming took 5 bases from V and 0 from J, leaving 7 bases between them. CDR3 sequence (DNA): TGTGCCAGTAGTGTTACAGTGAACACTGAAGCTTTCTTT. This codes for CASSVTVNTEAFF.

The J gene is TRBJ1-3, the V gene TRBV7-8, with no clear D. The CDR3 totals 13 residues. CDR1 is SGHVS, CDR2 FQNEAQ, per germline. The germline V and J ends were trimmed by 5 bases and 0 bases, with 5 bases remaining between them. In nucleotides, the CDR3 is TGTGCCAGCAGCCTTATCTCTGGAAACACCATATATTTT. It encodes CASSLISGNTIYF.

The rearrangement uses TRBV11-3 and TRBJ1-1; 7 bases agree with TRBD1. Germline trimming cut 4 bases from V and 4 bases from J; bases unmatched to any gene: 6. Germline V CDR1 and CDR2: SGHNT, YENEEA. The CDR3 has 14 residues. The chain's CDR3 is CASSWRQGGTEAFF. The CDR3 DNA reads as TGTGCCAGCAGCTGGCGCCAGGGGGGCACTGAAGCTTTCTTT.

The chain is built from TRBV10-3 and TRBJ1-1; tentative D call: TRBD1 (6 bases). The V gene's germline CDR1 is ENHRY and CDR2 SYGVKD. The CDR3 is 17 amino acids. The ends were cut back, 4 bases at V and 2 bases at J, with 20 bases in the middle. The CDR3 protein is CAISGAQGWEKNTEAFF. CDR3 DNA: TGTGCCATCAGTGGTGCGCAGGGGTGGGAGAAAAACACTGAAGCTTTCTTT.

This chain uses TRBV19 with TRBJ2-4; 7 positions match TRBD1. The CDR3 runs to 13 residues. V dropped 6 bases and J dropped 9; count of bases not matched to a gene: 8. Germline CDR1 and CDR2: LNHDA and SQIVND (reference sequence). CDR3 protein: CASSPPGQTIQYF. CDR3 in DNA: TGTGCCAGTAGCCCACCGGGACAGACCATTCAGTACTTC.

V and J are TRBV5-6 and TRBJ2-2; D possibly corresponds to TRBD2 (6 bases). Germline V gene lookup returns CDR1 SGHDT and CDR2 YYEEEE. CDR3 size: 15 residues. Deletions cut 4 bases from V and 3 bases from J, with 13 bases between. The CDR3 DNA reads TGTGCCAGCAGCCCCGGGACTTTATACACCGGGGAGCTGTTTTTT. Translating gives CASSPGTLYTGELFF.

The rearrangement uses TRBV5-1 and TRBJ1-1, with TRBD1 identical over 9 bases. The junction had 4 bases not matched to a gene; V was cut back by 3 bases and J by 4 bases. The CDR3 has 14 residues. Germline CDR1 reads SGHRS; CDR2 reads YFSETQ. DNA for the CDR3: TGCGCCAGCAGCTGGACGACAGGGGGCACTGAAGCTTTCTTT. The encoded protein is CASSWTTGGTEAFF.